These 17 T cell receptor beta chains share one sample of origin, sequenced in a study of shared clonotypes between healthy human individuals. Using immunoSEQ multiplex PCR, the repertoire was profiled, and TCRdb retains in-frame clones only, with some absent. The data contain about 2.2 million clones, 80% to 95% of them singletons. It was CD45RO-negative cells, positively selected for CCR7, that made up naive CD8 cells, with terminally differentiated effector memory CD45RA+ cells excluded. Material: naive CD8+ T cells from PBMCs. The receptors derive from a man aged 18 to 30 in good health. Some clones in this sample may be carry-over from other donors' samples.

The V gene is TRBV30, the J gene TRBJ1-2; unclear D gene. This CDR3 contains 11 residues. V lost 5 bases and J 8 bases, leaving 12 bases between the germline ends. CDR1 and CDR2 (germline): GTSNPN, SVGIG (reference sequence). The CDR3 here is CAWLAAKGYTF. The CDR3 DNA reads as TGTGCCTGGTTGGCAGCGAAGGGCTACACCTTC.

The chain carries TRBV27 and TRBJ2-7, with D possibly TRBD1 on 6 matching bases. Trimming stripped 3 bases from V and 2 bases from J, with 8 bases between. Looked up from germline, CDR1 is MNHEY and CDR2 is SMNVEV (reference sequence). CDR3 length equals 13 residues. CDR3 sequence reads: CASSLGHAYEQYF. Written as DNA, the CDR3 is TGTGCCAGCAGTTTGGGACACGCCTACGAGCAGTACTTC.

The J gene is TRBJ2-7, the V gene TRBV27; D is unresolved. Germline V CDR1 and CDR2: MNHEY, SMNVEV (reference sequence). This CDR3 spans 13 amino acids. V gave up 6 bases and J gave up 6 bases, with 15 bases separating them. The CDR3 DNA is TGTGCCAGCAGATCATACATACCGGGCGAGCAGTACTTC. Translating it yields CASRSYIPGEQYF.

This clone was observed a single time. The V gene is TRBV5-4, the J gene TRBJ1-1; the match to TRBD1 covers 8 bases. This CDR3 region has 16 residues. The germline gives CDR1 SGHNT, CDR2 YYREEE (reference sequence). The V gene end was trimmed by 1 base and the J gene end by 4 bases; junction bases not matched to a gene: 9. CDR3: CASSLRLGQEITEAFF. The CDR3 DNA reads TGTGCCAGCAGCTTGCGCTTGGGACAGGAGATCACTGAAGCTTTCTTT.

The chain is built from TRBV10-3 and TRBJ1-3, with 8 bases fitting TRBD1. The CDR3 spans 18 residues. The J segment lost 2 bases and the V segment lost 6 bases, leaving 15 bases of the junction unmatched. Looked up from germline, CDR1 is ENHRY and CDR2 is SYGVKD. The DNA of the CDR3 is TGTGCCATCAGGCCCTCCCTGACAGGGGCGAATACTGGAAACACCATATATTTT. This gives the protein CAIRPSLTGANTGNTIYF.

The chain combines TRBV19 with TRBJ2-1; D not certain. The CDR3 is 14 amino acids. V gave up 9 bases and J gave up 4 bases, with 16 bases separating them. The germline gives CDR1 LNHDA, CDR2 SQIVND (reference sequence). CDR3 in DNA: TGTGCCAGGGAACACGAAACCTTTTACAATGAGCAGTTCTTC. Its translation: CAREHETFYNEQFF.

This chain uses TRBV19 with TRBJ1-1; D remains unclear. The germline V gene encodes CDR1 LNHDA and CDR2 SQIVND (reference sequence). Trimming stripped 3 bases from V and 1 base from J, with 9 bases between. The CDR3 loop spans 14 amino acids. The CDR3 nucleotides are TGTGCCAGTAGTATCCGTATAGAGAACACTGAAGCTTTCTTT. This codes for CASSIRIENTEAFF.

The genes are TRBV4-2 and TRBJ2-1; D may correspond to TRBD1 or TRBD2 (5 bases each). V dropped 1 base and J dropped 7 bases, with 14 bases sitting between them. This CDR3 comprises 15 residues. From germline, CDR1 is LGHNA and CDR2 YNFKEQ. CDR3 DNA: TGTGCCAGCAGCCAAGGCGCCGTGGGGGTGAATGAGCAGTTCTTC. Residues: CASSQGAVGVNEQFF.

This rearrangement joins TRBV4-1 to TRBJ1-4, with D possibly matching TRBD1 (6 bases). The CDR3 covers 16 residues. Germline V gives CDR1 MGHRA, CDR2 YSYEKL. Trimming removed 4 bases from V and 6 bases from J, with 18 bases in between. The CDR3 here is CASSRQQGGADEKLFF. CDR3 in DNA: TGCGCCAGCAGCCGCCAACAGGGTGGGGCGGATGAAAAACTGTTTTTT.

This chain connects TRBV25-1 to TRBJ2-1; weak D call: TRBD2 (5 bases). V shed 5 bases and J shed 2 bases, with 16 bases lying between them. Germline lookup yields CDR1 MGHDK and CDR2 SYGVNS. The CDR3 spans 16 residues. The CDR3 reads CASSQQRRGAYNEQFF. The CDR3 region has the DNA TGTGCCAGCAGTCAACAACGCCGGGGAGCCTACAATGAGCAGTTCTTC.

The V gene is TRBV6-1, the J gene TRBJ2-7; D is ambiguous. The V gene's germline CDR1 is MNHNS and CDR2 SASEGT. This CDR3 contains 12 residues. V lost 7 bases and J 6 bases, leaving 13 bases between the germline ends. In nucleotides, the CDR3 is TGTGCCAGCATTGACGTATCGGGCGAGCAGTACTTC. Translating it yields CASIDVSGEQYF.

The chain is built from TRBV10-2 and TRBJ2-6; D gene uncertain. CDR3 length: 16 residues. V dropped 6 bases and J dropped 0 bases, with 12 bases sitting between them. CDR1 is WSHSY and CDR2 is SAAADI in the germline V gene. DNA of the CDR3: TGCGCCAGCAGCGGACGACCATACTCTGGGGCCAACGTCCTGACTTTC. Translated: CASSGRPYSGANVLTF.

The chain carries TRBV4-3 and TRBJ1-1; 10 bases are shared with TRBD1. The CDR3 runs 16 residues. Germline V gives CDR1 LGHNA, CDR2 YSLEER. The V and J ends lost 0 bases and 6 bases, in that order; junction bases with no gene match: 7. This CDR3 reads CASSQDRTGGLSEAFF. DNA of the CDR3: TGCGCCAGCAGCCAAGACCGGACAGGGGGGCTCTCTGAAGCTTTCTTT.

This chain links TRBV2 with TRBJ2-7; 7 nucleotides match TRBD1. Germline loops: CDR1 SNHLY, CDR2 FYNNEI. This CDR3 contains 14 residues. The junction had 4 bases not matched to a gene; V was cut back by 5 bases and J by 0 bases. The CDR3 DNA reads TGTGCCAGCAGTAATTCAGGGGGCTCCTACGAGCAGTACTTC. The encoded protein is CASSNSGGSYEQYF.

The genes are TRBV28 and TRBJ2-3; D remains ambiguous. CDR1 and CDR2 (germline): MDHEN, SYDVKM. The V gene lost 3 bases and the J gene lost 0 bases, with 10 bases spanning the gap. This CDR3 region has 15 residues. The CDR3 DNA reads TGTGCCAGCAGTTTGTCTATCCCTAGCACAGATACGCAGTATTTT. Residues: CASSLSIPSTDTQYF.

J is TRBJ2-7 and V is TRBV5-6; the D is unclear. Per germline, CDR1 SGHDT and CDR2 YYEEEE. V dropped 2 bases and J dropped 2 bases, with 8 bases sitting between them. This CDR3 contains 13 residues. CDR3 in DNA: TGTGCCAGCAGCTTTGAGCTGGCCTACGAGCAGTACTTC. This translates into CASSFELAYEQYF.

This clone was observed a few times. The sample holds other DNA sequences that translate to the same CDR3. This chain joins TRBV4-1 and TRBJ1-1; D is unresolved. This CDR3 contains 13 residues. Per germline, CDR1 MGHRA and CDR2 YSYEKL. The V end was cut by 1 base, the J end by 5 bases, with 8 bases between. The CDR3 DNA follows: TGCGCCAGCAGCCAAGTGCCAGGAACTGAAGCTTTCTTT. Translating gives CASSQVPGTEAFF.